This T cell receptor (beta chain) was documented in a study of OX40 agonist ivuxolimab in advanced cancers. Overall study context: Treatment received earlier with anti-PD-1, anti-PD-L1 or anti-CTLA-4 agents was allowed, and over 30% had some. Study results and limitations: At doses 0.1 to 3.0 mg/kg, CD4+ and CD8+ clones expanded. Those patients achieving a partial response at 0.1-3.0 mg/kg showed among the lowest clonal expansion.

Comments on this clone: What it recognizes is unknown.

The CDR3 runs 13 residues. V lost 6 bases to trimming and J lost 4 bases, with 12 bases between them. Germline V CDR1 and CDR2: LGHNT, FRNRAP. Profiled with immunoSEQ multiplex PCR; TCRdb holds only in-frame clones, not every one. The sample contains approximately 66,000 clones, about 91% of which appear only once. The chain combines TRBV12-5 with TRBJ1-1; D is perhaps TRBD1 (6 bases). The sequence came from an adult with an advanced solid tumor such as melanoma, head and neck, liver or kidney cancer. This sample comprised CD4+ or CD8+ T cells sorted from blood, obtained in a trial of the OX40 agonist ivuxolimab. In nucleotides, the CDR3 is TGTGCTAGTGGCATAACAGGGACCACTGAAGCTTTCTTT. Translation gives CASGITGTTEAFF.